Listed below are T cell receptor beta chains from one sample, sequenced in a study of blood T cell repertoires in COVID-19. TCRdb's table, derived via immunoSEQ multiplex PCR, lists solely in-frame clones and lacks some. The sample holds hundreds of thousands of clones; roughly 90% are singletons and the top ten take roughly 2.5%. Sequencing input: PBMCs or T cells enriched from blood (not recorded which). These receptors were collected from a man aged 60 to 69 who had recovered from COVID-19. CDR3s leave out the opening cysteine and the closing phenylalanine or tryptophan.

v_call	j_call	cdr3_aa
TRBV2	TRBJ2-1	ASSEAWPVNNEQF
TRBV5-4	TRBJ2-3	ASSKQGARGSTDTQY
TRBV5-1	TRBJ2-7	ASSLDGGVYEQY
TRBV6-1	TRBJ1-2	ASSENTGIIYGYT
TRBV10-3	TRBJ1-1	AISPDRDGTEAF
TRBV27	TRBJ2-4	ASSLGWRESAAKNIQY
TRBV2	TRBJ2-1	ASMSSGIVSYNEQF
TRBV6-5	TRBJ2-1	ASGEDRGDEQF
TRBV6-5	TRBJ1-2	ASSTGTAYGYT
TRBV5-6	TRBJ2-7	ASRSDSSYEQY
TRBV19	TRBJ1-3	ASSIRRVFFGNTIY
TRBV21-1	TRBJ2-5	ASSRRQCWETQY
TRBV7-3	TRBJ2-5	ASSLYTQETQY
TRBV5-5	TRBJ1-1	ASSEGALTYEAF
TRBV10-3	TRBJ2-2	AIRSTSGGNTGELF
TRBV10-2	TRBJ1-6	ASRGQGDPSPLH
TRBV4-1	TRBJ1-3	ASSQGKTGGLSGNTIY
TRBV10-1	TRBJ2-1	ASTPLSSVLGEQF
TRBV19	TRBJ1-4	ASSKTGKLF
TRBV18	TRBJ1-2	ASSPNSQGHRGRDYGYT
TRBV19	TRBJ1-2	ASSVRTGVYGYT
TRBV27	TRBJ2-7	ASSSPPGPGTSPYEQY
TRBV27	TRBJ2-7	ASRAEGEGAYEQY
TRBV5-1	TRBJ2-2	ASSSISGISTGELF
TRBV6-5	TRBJ1-1	ASSPIGRFTEAF
TRBV5-4	TRBJ1-1	ASSFTGAVNTEAF
TRBV9	TRBJ1-1	ASSARQVTEAF
TRBV30	TRBJ1-6	AWSVLGFNSPLH
TRBV7-9	TRBJ1-1	ASSFTGPISAEAF
TRBV4-2	TRBJ1-1	ASSQFSGQAVTEAF
TRBV6-5	TRBJ2-5	ASSYGSGRQETQY
TRBV6-1	TRBJ1-3	ASSEVGQGGNTIY
TRBV11-2	TRBJ2-7	ASSLLAGTSSYEQY
TRBV5-5	TRBJ1-4	ASRPGHGATNEKLF
TRBV11-3	TRBJ1-1	ASSLDPVLGQRNSLNTEAF
TRBV10-3	TRBJ2-7	AISESREISYEQY
TRBV24-1	TRBJ2-7	ATSDPGTGSRNEQY
TRBV5-1	TRBJ1-1	ASSWGQGAYEAF
TRBV6-1	TRBJ1-5	ASSEVLGGQPQH
TRBV24-1	TRBJ2-1	ATSDLRASGRGNEQF
TRBV3-1/TRBV3-2	TRBJ2-1	ASSQDIRGNEQF
TRBV7-2	TRBJ1-1	ASSLGPLGVTEAF
TRBV9	TRBJ2-1	ASSALLTSGFSYNEQF
TRBV9	TRBJ2-3	ASSVVEGATDTQY
TRBV2	TRBJ2-5	ASTPGEVETQY
TRBV27	TRBJ1-5	ASSLSRQNHQPQH